This T cell receptor (beta chain) was obtained from a study of blood T cell repertoires in COVID-19 (dated by TCRdb to about 2020). Study-level background: The collaborator samples originated in the United States, Italy and Spain and spanned the acute and convalescent phases of COVID-19. The prospective study material was composed of cDNA or gDNA derived from T cells, B-cell-depleted T cells, or PBMCs. Subjects who had been exposed to COVID-19, were actively infected with it, or had recovered from it provided the deeply sampled blood TCRbeta repertoires that made up the dataset. The repertoires were made available in a free public database intended to serve as a resource for research on the immune response to SARS-CoV-2. The samples were drawn from two sources: the first 160 participants of the ongoing ImmuneRACE study, and 1,000 to 1,500 subjects contributed by 6 global collaborators. A de-identified subject ID, COVID-19 status, age in years and sex were almost always included in the sample metadata. Where available, HLA class I and class II types were obtained from metadata supplied by the sample provider rather than from assay-based typing.

The immunoSEQ Assay, a bias-controlled multiplex PCR, was used to amplify TCRbeta CDR3 regions from genomic DNA. The paper's data handling went like this. The number of nucleated cells in each sample was estimated from the amplification of reference gene primers within the assay. Sequence reads were collapsed and filtered to measure the absolute abundance of every unique TCRbeta CDR3 rearrangement. For each sample, productive Simpson clonality was calculated as the square root of Simpson's diversity index over productive rearrangements. TCRdb retrieved this table from immuneACCESS and kept in-frame rearrangements only. Not all clones are present; in checked studies, unresolved V genes account for under half, and no reason is known for the remainder. V and J calls plus clone size are reproduced from that table; the DNA served to infer D and trimming. In this sample the table shows under 250,000 clones, approximately 85% of which occur a single time. 5% to 6% of the sample lies in the top ten.

This clone has just one count. Its specific antigen is unknown. Within one base of it there is no much larger clone, and no base qualities were kept. The investigation overall reported the following: The quantity of clinical and demographic metadata differed by source and by participant and was supplied without curation.

In Seattle, one collaborating source enrolled patients while the infection was active and tracked those patients longitudinally over the course of disease. Whole blood was collected in K2EDTA tubes by collaborating institutions according to the institutions' own protocols. For TCRbeta analysis, collaborators shipped samples as frozen whole blood, isolated PBMCs, or DNA extracted from either of those sample types. The CDR3 runs 15 amino acids, cysteine and phenylalanine included. Left in the record is the CDR3 DNA by itself, 45 bases read in frame from the first base. Per the germline V gene, SGHAT is the CDR1 and FQNNGV is the CDR2. Between the V and J ends, shortened by 2 bases and 5 bases respectively, the junction contains 13 bases.

The chain is assembled from TRBV11-2 and TRBJ1-5; TRBD1 is a possible D gene, resting on 6 matching bases. The sequencing input was peripheral blood. The receptor's source is an elderly woman with COVID-19, enrolled during active disease. The CDR3 has the sequence CASSLNGDTYQPQHF. The nucleotides read TGTGCCAGCAGCTTAAATGGGGACACCTATCAGCCCCAGCATTTT.